The next 27 T cell receptor beta chains were all read from a single sample in a study of CD8 T cells in Susac syndrome. After extraction with the RNeasy kit, about 0.5 to 1 ug of the RNA was reverse transcribed using random hexamers. MiXCR was run by TCRdb on the immunoSEQ multiplex PCR reads, yielding one entry per CDR3 protein. Of about 180,000 distinct CDR3 sequences in the sample, 90% to 95% are singletons; the top ten hold 0.085% to 0.1%. Specimen: CD4+ T cells from PBMCs. These receptors all come from a human donor with Susac syndrome.

The chain has TRBV12-3 or TRBV12-4 and TRBJ2-7; TRBD1 matches at 9 bases. The CDR3 sequence is 14 residues long. V dropped 7 bases and J dropped 4; count of bases not matched to a gene: 8. In nucleotides, the CDR3 is TGTGCCAGCACCCCCGGGACAGGGTCTTACGAGCAGTACTTC. Translation gives CASTPGTGSYEQYF.

The J gene is TRBJ2-1, the V gene TRBV24-1, with 8 bases lining up with TRBD2. This CDR3 is 16 amino acids long. V lost 5 bases and J lost 3; bases outside the gene matches: 8. Per germline, CDR1 KGHDR and CDR2 SFDVKD. CDR3 amino acids: CATSAPKGTSYNEQFF. The CDR3 DNA sequence: TGTGCCACCAGTGCTCCTAAGGGGACTAGCTACAATGAGCAGTTCTTC.

This chain uses TRBV2 with TRBJ1-2, with a possible D match to TRBD1 (5 bases). This CDR3 contains 15 residues. Germline lookup yields CDR1 SNHLY and CDR2 FYNNEI. The V gene lost 6 bases and the J gene lost 0 bases, with 14 bases spanning the gap. The CDR3 sequence: CASSVTRDPNYGYTF. For the CDR3, the DNA is TGTGCCAGCAGCGTTACCAGGGACCCTAACTATGGCTACACCTTC.

The chain links TRBV7-9 to TRBJ2-7, with a weak D call TRBD1 (5 bases). The CDR3 extends over 13 amino acids. Germline V gives CDR1 SEHNR, CDR2 FQNEAQ (reference sequence). The V and J ends lost 5 bases and 5 bases respectively, with 13 bases between them. The CDR3 is CASSRPDTHEQYF. The CDR3 nucleotides are TGTGCCAGCAGCCGACCGGACACCCACGAGCAGTACTTC. The variable domain in full, completed from reference TRBV7-9 and TRBJ2-7, reads DTGVSQNPRHKITKRGQNVTFRCDPISEHNRLYWYRQTLGQGPEFLTYFQNEAQLEKSRLLSDRFSAERPKGSFSTLEIQRTEQGDSAMYLCASSRPDTHEQYFGPGTRLTVT.

This chain uses TRBV5-1 with TRBJ2-7, with D perhaps TRBD1 or TRBD2 (5 bases each). This CDR3 has 16 amino acids. V lost 3 bases to trimming and J lost 5 bases, with 21 bases between them. Germline V CDR1 and CDR2: SGHRS, YFSETQ. This CDR3 reads CASSWVRDASGDEQYF. CDR3 nucleotide sequence: TGCGCCAGCAGCTGGGTCCGGGACGCCTCCGGGGACGAGCAGTACTTC.

In DNA, the CDR3 is TGTGCCAGCAGTGAGTTCGACACAACAGGCGACGATGAGCAGTTCTTC. It codes for CASSEFDTTGDDEQFF. The J gene is TRBJ2-1, the V gene TRBV2, with D possibly being TRBD1 (5 bases). CDR3 length: 16 amino acids. Germline CDR1 is SNHLY and CDR2 is FYNNEI. Trimming removed 3 bases from V and 8 bases from J, with 20 bases in between.

This chain links TRBV5-1 with TRBJ1-2; the D gene is possibly TRBD1 (5 bases). The CDR3 is made up of 15 amino acids. V was trimmed by 0 bases and J by 0 bases, leaving 9 bases between them. Looked up from germline, CDR1 is SGHRS and CDR2 is YFSETQ. As DNA, the CDR3 is TGCGCCAGCAGCTTGGCCGGGACGGCTAACTATGGCTACACCTTC. Translated, it gives CASSLAGTANYGYTF.

The V call is TRBV11-2, the J call TRBJ2-7; D is unclear. The V end was cut by 4 bases, the J end by 3 bases, with 10 bases between. The CDR3 covers 13 residues. CDR1 and CDR2 (germline): SGHAT, FQNNGV. CDR3 nucleotides: TGTGCCAGCAGCTGGAGCCAGGTCTACGAGCAGTACTTC. It encodes CASSWSQVYEQYF.

This sequence joins TRBV20-1 and TRBJ1-1, with D perhaps TRBD1 (5 bases). Germline V gene lookup returns CDR1 DFQATT and CDR2 SNEGSKA (reference sequence). The CDR3 extends over 13 amino acids. Trimming took 5 bases from V and 1 from J, leaving 11 bases between them. The CDR3 loop is CSARGVWNTEAFF. The CDR3 DNA is TGCAGTGCTCGGGGGGTCTGGAACACTGAAGCTTTCTTT.

V usage is TRBV6-1 and J usage is TRBJ1-1; possible D gene TRBD1, 5 bases. CDR3 length: 14 amino acids. CDR1 and CDR2 (germline): MNHNS, SASEGT. Trimming took 1 base from V and 5 from J, leaving 11 bases between them. CDR3 nucleotides: TGTGCCAGCAGTGAAGTCGGGGGGAGGACTGAAGCTTTCTTT. It yields the protein CASSEVGGRTEAFF.

The chain joins TRBV30 to TRBJ1-1; 7 bases match TRBD1. Germline-derived CDR1 and CDR2 are GTSNPN and SVGIG (reference sequence). Trimming took 0 bases from V and 6 from J; bases not matched to a gene: 10. This CDR3 region has 15 residues. Here the CDR3 DNA reads TGTGCCTGGAGTGTAAGACTGGGACAGATATCTGAAGCTTTCTTT. Translated: CAWSVRLGQISEAFF.

The chain employs TRBV29-1 and TRBJ2-1, with D tentatively TRBD2 (6 bases). This CDR3 has 14 amino acids. The V and J ends lost 8 bases and 3 bases respectively, with 17 bases between them. Germline V gene data show CDR1 as SQVTM and CDR2 as ANQGSEA. CDR3 in DNA: TGCAGCTCACATAGCCGGGAGAGCTACAATGAGCAGTTCTTC. It yields the protein CSSHSRESYNEQFF.

The genes are TRBV27 and TRBJ1-1; 8 bases are shared with TRBD1. Germline CDR1 MNHEY, CDR2 SMNVEV (reference sequence). After removal of 6 bases from V and 2 bases from J, the junction contained 8 bases not matched to a gene. The CDR3 is 15 amino acids. CDR3 loop: CASRMTGTGNTEAFF. The CDR3, as DNA: TGTGCCAGCAGGATGACCGGGACAGGCAACACTGAAGCTTTCTTT.

The chain is built from TRBV9 and TRBJ1-5; tentatively, D is TRBD1 (6 bases). The CDR3 is made up of 14 amino acids. Germline V gene lookup returns CDR1 SGDLS and CDR2 YYNGEE. The V and J ends lost 1 base and 7 bases respectively, with 12 bases between them. The CDR3 reads CASSVSGAEQPQHF. For the CDR3, the DNA is TGTGCCAGCAGCGTATCGGGGGCTGAGCAGCCCCAGCATTTT.

This rearrangement joins TRBV7-8 to TRBJ2-1, with 12 nucleotides matching TRBD2. Looked up from germline, CDR1 is SGHVS and CDR2 is FQNEAQ. The CDR3 sequence is 18 residues long. V lost 4 bases, J lost 4 bases, and 11 bases stayed unmatched. The CDR3 nucleotides read TGTGCCAGCAGCTCCGCTAGCGGGAGGGCCGATTTTTACAATGAGCAGTTCTTC. Amino acid sequence: CASSSASGRADFYNEQFF.

This clonotype has a handful of counts. The genes are TRBV24-1 and TRBJ2-7; D might be TRBD1 (6 bases). The V gene's germline CDR1 is KGHDR and CDR2 SFDVKD. V was clipped by 4 bases and J by 0 bases, with 15 bases between them. This CDR3 has 16 amino acids. CDR3 loop: CATSDPGQKSSYEQYF. As DNA, the CDR3 is TGTGCCACCAGTGACCCGGGACAAAAGAGCTCCTACGAGCAGTACTTC.

This sequence joins TRBV7-9 and TRBJ1-2; 8 bases line up with TRBD1. CDR1 is SEHNR, CDR2 FQNEAQ, per germline (reference sequence). After removal of 4 bases from V and 0 bases from J, the junction contained 10 bases not matched to a gene. This CDR3 comprises 17 residues. Here the CDR3 reads CASSSDRGRVANYGYTF. CDR3 nucleotides: TGTGCCAGCAGCTCCGACAGGGGACGGGTAGCTAACTATGGCTACACCTTC.

This clonotype has only one observation. The chain is built from TRBV29-1 and TRBJ1-1; D is ambiguous. Trimming took off 2 bases at V and 11 bases at J, with 15 bases between the two ends. CDR1 SQVTM and CDR2 ANQGSEA come from the germline V gene. The CDR3 runs 12 residues. CDR3 sequence: CSVEQPPAGAFF. The CDR3 coding sequence is TGCAGCGTTGAACAACCTCCCGCTGGGGCTTTCTTT.

The chain recombines TRBV3-1 with TRBJ2-3; weak D call: TRBD1 (5 bases). Trimming pared 4 bases from V and 0 bases from J, leaving 17 bases between. Per germline, CDR1 LGHDT and CDR2 YNNKEL (reference sequence). The CDR3 loop spans 17 amino acids. CDR3 sequence: CASSLYRWARSTDTQYF. Here the CDR3 DNA reads TGTGCCAGCAGCCTCTACAGGTGGGCCCGAAGCACAGATACGCAGTATTTT.

The J gene is TRBJ2-7, the V gene TRBV9, with D hard to call. This CDR3 contains 15 residues. V lost 0 bases and J lost 2, with 12 bases in between. Per germline, CDR1 SGDLS and CDR2 YYNGEE. CDR3 in DNA: TGTGCCAGCAGCGTAGATATAGGCATCACCTACGAGCAGTACTTC. Translation gives CASSVDIGITYEQYF.

This chain links TRBV11-2 with TRBJ2-2; the D is unclear. Germline values: CDR1 SGHAT, CDR2 FQNNGV. CDR3 length: 13 amino acids. Trimming pared 2 bases from V and 6 bases from J, leaving 7 bases between. The CDR3 spells CASSLWASGELFF. The CDR3 DNA reads TGTGCCAGCAGCTTATGGGCATCCGGGGAGCTGTTTTTT.

The gene calls are TRBV19 and TRBJ2-3; D may be TRBD1 (6 bases). Germline V lookup: CDR1 LNHDA, CDR2 SQIVND (reference sequence). The CDR3 runs 16 residues. V was cut by 3 bases and J by 3 bases, with 16 bases left in between. CDR3 sequence (DNA): TGTGCCAGTAGTATTCACTTCAGGGGAGTAACAGATACGCAGTATTTT. Its translation: CASSIHFRGVTDTQYF.

V and J are TRBV14 and TRBJ2-2; D gene ambiguous. The V end lost 0 bases, the J end lost 3 bases, and 8 bases lay between the germline ends. Looked up from germline, CDR1 is SGHDN and CDR2 is FVKESK. The CDR3 is 15 amino acids. This CDR3 reads CASSQEGWYTGELFF. The CDR3 nucleotides are TGTGCCAGCAGCCAAGAGGGATGGTACACCGGGGAGCTGTTTTTT.

V usage is TRBV27 and J usage is TRBJ2-7; perhaps TRBD2 as D (6 bases). V lost 3 bases, J lost 5 bases, and 17 bases lay in between. In germline, CDR1 is MNHEY, CDR2 SMNVEV (reference sequence). CDR3 length equals 15 residues. CDR3 loop: CASSLSLARRDEQYF. The CDR3 nucleotides are TGTGCCAGCAGTTTGAGTCTAGCGCGACGGGACGAGCAGTACTTC.

DNA of the CDR3: TGCGCCAGCAGCCAAGGCAGCAGCAATCAGCCCCAGCATTTT. Protein product: CASSQGSSNQPQHF. The chain has TRBV4-1 and TRBJ1-5; D remains ambiguous. The CDR3 extends over 14 amino acids. Germline assignment: CDR1 MGHRA and CDR2 YSYEKL. V was clipped by 1 base and J by 1 base, with 5 bases between them.

The chain carries TRBV3-1 and TRBJ2-5, with 9 bases fitting TRBD2. The CDR3 loop spans 14 amino acids. Losses at the gene ends were 4 bases for V and 2 bases for J; bases not matched to a gene: 2. Germline V gene data show CDR1 as LGHDT and CDR2 as YNNKEL (reference sequence). CDR3 residues: CASSRSGRQETQYF. DNA of the CDR3: TGTGCCAGCAGCCGGAGCGGGAGGCAAGAGACCCAGTACTTC.

This chain links TRBV1 with TRBJ2-1; the table assigns TRBD2, which was not confirmed against the DNA. TRBV1 is tagged as a pseudogene. The CDR3 runs 14 residues. The CDR3 protein is CTSRDYHSINEQFF. The CDR3 nucleotides read TGCACCAGCCGGGACTACCATTCAATCAATGAGCAGTTCTTC.